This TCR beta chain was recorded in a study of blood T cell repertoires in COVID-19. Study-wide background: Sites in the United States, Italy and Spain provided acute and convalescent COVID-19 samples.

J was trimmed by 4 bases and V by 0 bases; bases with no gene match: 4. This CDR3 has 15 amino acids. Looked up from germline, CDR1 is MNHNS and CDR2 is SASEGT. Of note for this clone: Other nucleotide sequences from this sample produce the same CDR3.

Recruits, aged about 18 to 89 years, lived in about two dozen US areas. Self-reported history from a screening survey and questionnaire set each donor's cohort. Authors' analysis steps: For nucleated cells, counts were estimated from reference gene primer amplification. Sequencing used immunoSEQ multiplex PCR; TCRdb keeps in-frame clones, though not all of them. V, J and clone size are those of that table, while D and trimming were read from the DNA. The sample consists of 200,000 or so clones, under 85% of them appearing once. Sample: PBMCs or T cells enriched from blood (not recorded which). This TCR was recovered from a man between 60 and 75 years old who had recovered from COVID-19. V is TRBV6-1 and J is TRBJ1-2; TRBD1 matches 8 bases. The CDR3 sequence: CASSEARDRGYGYTF. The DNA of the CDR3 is TGTGCCAGCAGTGAAGCGCGAGACAGGGGCTATGGCTACACCTTC.